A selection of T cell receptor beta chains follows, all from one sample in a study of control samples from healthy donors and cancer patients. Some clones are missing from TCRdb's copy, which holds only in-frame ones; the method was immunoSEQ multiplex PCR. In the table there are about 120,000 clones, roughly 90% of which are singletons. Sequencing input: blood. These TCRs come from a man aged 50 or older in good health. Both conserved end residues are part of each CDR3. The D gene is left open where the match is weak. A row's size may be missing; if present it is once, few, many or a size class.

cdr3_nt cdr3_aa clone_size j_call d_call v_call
TGTGCCAGCAGCCCTGGGACAGGGCTTTACGAGCAGTACTTC CASSPGTGLYEQYF . TRBJ2-7 TRBD1 TRBV5-5
TGCGCCAGCAGCTTTACAGGACTGAACACTGAAGCTTTCTTT CASSFTGLNTEAFF once TRBJ1-1 . TRBV5-1
TGCGCCAGCAGCTTGTCTGATAGCAATCAGCCCCAGCATTTT CASSLSDSNQPQHF . TRBJ1-5 . TRBV5-1
TGTGCCAGCAGTTTGGGGACAGGGGGCGTATCCGGGGAGCTGTTTTTT CASSLGTGGVSGELFF . TRBJ2-2 TRBD1 TRBV27
TGTGCCAGCAGCTTAGTCGGCCTGGGACCCCTCCACTTT CASSLVGLGPLHF once TRBJ1-6 . TRBV7-2
TGTGCCAGCAGCCCTCTAGCGGGGGGGCCGAAGGAGCAGTTCTTC CASSPLAGGPKEQFF . TRBJ2-1 TRBD2 TRBV11-2
TGTGCCAGCAGCAGGGCGGGGAGGAACAATCAGCCCCAGCATTTT CASSRAGRNNQPQHF once TRBJ1-5 . TRBV2
TGCGCCAGCAGCCAGACTAGCGGGGGGGCCGGAGAGACCCAGTACTTC CASSQTSGGAGETQYF . TRBJ2-5 TRBD2 TRBV5-1
TGTGCCTGTGACAGCTCTGGGGCCAACGTCCTGACTTTC CACDSSGANVLTF . TRBJ2-6 . TRBV30
TGCAGCGTTCGAGAGTCAAACACTGAAGCTTTCTTT CSVRESNTEAFF . TRBJ1-1 . TRBV29-1
TGTGCCAGCAGCCGGGGGACGGACTACGAGCAGTACTTC CASSRGTDYEQYF . TRBJ2-7 . TRBV6-6
TGTGCCAGCTCACGCGAGCGGGACCATGATACGCAGTATTTT CASSRERDHDTQYF . TRBJ2-3 TRBD2 TRBV18
TGTGCCAGCAGCTCCCGGACAGGGCATAATTCACCCCTCCACTTT CASSSRTGHNSPLHF . TRBJ1-6 TRBD1 TRBV9
TGTGCCAGCAGTTCCCAGGGCGTGGGCGAGACCCAGTACTTC CASSSQGVGETQYF . TRBJ2-5 . TRBV28
TGTGCCAGCAGCTTGGCCCCCGGGACAGATACGCAGTATTTT CASSLAPGTDTQYF . TRBJ2-3 . TRBV5-8
TGTGCCAGCTCGTCCGCAGGGGGCCCTAATGAAAAACTGTTTTTT CASSSAGGPNEKLFF . TRBJ1-4 TRBD1 TRBV18
TGTGCCTCCGGGGGGCGCGCCTATGGCTACACCTTC CASGGRAYGYTF . TRBJ1-2 . TRBV19
TGCGCCAGCAGCTTGGCTTACACCTCAGGGTATACTGGAAACACCATATATTTT CASSLAYTSGYTGNTIYF . TRBJ1-3 . TRBV5-1
TGTGCCATCAGTGAGATGGATCGTAACCCGAACACTGAAGCTTTCTTT CAISEMDRNPNTEAFF . TRBJ1-1 . TRBV10-3
TGTGCCAGCAGCCAAGATGGGACAGAAGCGACCGGGGAGCTGTTTTTT CASSQDGTEATGELFF . TRBJ2-2 TRBD1 TRBV14
TGTGCCAGCAGTGATTTCCAAGAGACCCAGTACTTC CASSDFQETQYF once TRBJ2-5 . TRBV6-1
TGTGCCAGCAGCCAAGAGAGGGGGGCTACGAACACCGGGGAGCTGTTTTTT CASSQERGATNTGELFF few TRBJ2-2 . TRBV3-1/TRBV3-2
TGTGCTAGTGGCCCCACCCGAGGCTACACCTTC CASGPTRGYTF . TRBJ1-2 . TRBV12-5
TGTGCCAGCAGCGCCGAGGAAAGGGGAAACAGAAACACCATATATTTT CASSAEERGNRNTIYF . TRBJ1-3 . TRBV9
TGCAGTGCTAGTAACAGGGGGCGAACTAATGAAAAACTGTTTTTT CSASNRGRTNEKLFF . TRBJ1-4 TRBD1 TRBV20-1
TGTGCCTGGAGTGTAAGCCCCGGAGGGCTCGGTCAGCCCCAGCATTTT CAWSVSPGGLGQPQHF . TRBJ1-5 . TRBV30
TGTGCCAGCTCACCTAACCGATGGGGGGCATCCTCTGGAAACACCATATATTTT CASSPNRWGASSGNTIYF . TRBJ1-3 . TRBV18
TGTGCCAGCTCGAGACAGGGGGCAAACACTGAAGCTTTCTTT CASSRQGANTEAFF . TRBJ1-1 TRBD1 TRBV27
TGTGCCAGCAGTTCATTCCGGGCCCCAATCACAGATACGCAGTATTTT CASSSFRAPITDTQYF once TRBJ2-3 . TRBV27
TGTGCCAGCAGCCGCGGGACCCTGAACACTGAAGCTTTCTTT CASSRGTLNTEAFF . TRBJ1-1 . TRBV7-8
TGTGCCAGTAGTATCCCCAGGGCTACAGATACGCAGTATTTT CASSIPRATDTQYF once TRBJ2-3 . TRBV19